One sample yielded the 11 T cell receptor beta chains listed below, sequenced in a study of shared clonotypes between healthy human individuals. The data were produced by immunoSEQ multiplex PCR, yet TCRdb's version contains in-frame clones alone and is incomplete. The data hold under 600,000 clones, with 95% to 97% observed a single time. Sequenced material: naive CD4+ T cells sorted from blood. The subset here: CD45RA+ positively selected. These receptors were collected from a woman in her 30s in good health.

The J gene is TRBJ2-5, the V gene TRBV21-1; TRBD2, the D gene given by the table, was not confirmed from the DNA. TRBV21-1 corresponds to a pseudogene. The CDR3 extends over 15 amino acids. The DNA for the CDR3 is TGTGCCAGCCCTACTGGTGGGGAGGTCGGGGAGACCCAGTACTTC. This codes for CASPTGGEVGETQYF.

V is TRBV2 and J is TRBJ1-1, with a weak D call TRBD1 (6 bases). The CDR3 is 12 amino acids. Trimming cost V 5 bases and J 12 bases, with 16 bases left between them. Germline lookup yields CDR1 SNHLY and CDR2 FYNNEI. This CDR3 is CASSKQGLESFF. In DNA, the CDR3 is TGTGCCAGCAGTAAACAGGGACTGGAATCTTTCTTT.

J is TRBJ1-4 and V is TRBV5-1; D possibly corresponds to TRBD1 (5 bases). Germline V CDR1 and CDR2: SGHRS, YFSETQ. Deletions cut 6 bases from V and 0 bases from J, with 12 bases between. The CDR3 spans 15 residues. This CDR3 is CASTPWDATNEKLFF. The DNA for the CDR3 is TGCGCCAGCACACCGTGGGACGCAACTAATGAAAAACTGTTTTTT.

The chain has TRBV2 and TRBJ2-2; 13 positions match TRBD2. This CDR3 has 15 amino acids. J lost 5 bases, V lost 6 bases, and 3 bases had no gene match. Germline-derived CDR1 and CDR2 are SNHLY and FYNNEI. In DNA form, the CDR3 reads TGTGCCAGCAGGGGACTAGCGGGAAGGACCGGGGAGCTGTTTTTT. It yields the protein CASRGLAGRTGELFF.

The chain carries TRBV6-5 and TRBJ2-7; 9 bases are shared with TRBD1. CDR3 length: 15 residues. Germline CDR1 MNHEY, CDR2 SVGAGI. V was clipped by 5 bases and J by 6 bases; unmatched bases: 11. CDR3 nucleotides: TGTGCCAGCAGTGCCCTCCTTACAGGGGGCCGCGAGCAGTACTTC. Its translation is CASSALLTGGREQYF.

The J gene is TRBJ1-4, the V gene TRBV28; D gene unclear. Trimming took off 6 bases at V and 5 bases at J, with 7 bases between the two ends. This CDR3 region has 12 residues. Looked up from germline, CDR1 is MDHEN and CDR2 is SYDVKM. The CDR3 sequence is CASSQINEKLFF. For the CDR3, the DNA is TGTGCCAGCAGCCAAATAAATGAAAAACTGTTTTTT. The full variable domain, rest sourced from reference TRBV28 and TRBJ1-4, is DVKVTQSSRYLVKRTGEKVFLECVQDMDHENMFWYRQDPGLGLRLIYFSYDVKMKEKGDIPEGYSVSREKKERFSLILESASTNQTSMYLCASSQINEKLFFGSGTQLSVL.

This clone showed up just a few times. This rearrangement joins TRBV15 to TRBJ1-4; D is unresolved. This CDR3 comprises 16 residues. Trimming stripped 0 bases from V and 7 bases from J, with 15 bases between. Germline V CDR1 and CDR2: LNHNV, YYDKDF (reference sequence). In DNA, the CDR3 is TGTGCCACCAGCAGAGATAAAGGCGTCGGCAGTGAAAAACTGTTTTTT. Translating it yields CATSRDKGVGSEKLFF.

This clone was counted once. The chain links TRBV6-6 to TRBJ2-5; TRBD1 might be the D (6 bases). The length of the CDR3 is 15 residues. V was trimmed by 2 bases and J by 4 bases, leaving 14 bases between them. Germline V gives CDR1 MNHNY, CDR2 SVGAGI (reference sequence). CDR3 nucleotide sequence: TGTGCCAGCAGTTACACCTCGACAGGAGTAGAGACCCAGTACTTC. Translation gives CASSYTSTGVETQYF.

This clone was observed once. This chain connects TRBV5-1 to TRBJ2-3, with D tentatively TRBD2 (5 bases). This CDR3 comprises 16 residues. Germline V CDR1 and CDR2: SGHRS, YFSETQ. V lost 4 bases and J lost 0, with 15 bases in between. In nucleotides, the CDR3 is TGCGCCAGCAGCCCTCGCCCCGGGGATAGCACAGATACGCAGTATTTT. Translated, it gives CASSPRPGDSTDTQYF.

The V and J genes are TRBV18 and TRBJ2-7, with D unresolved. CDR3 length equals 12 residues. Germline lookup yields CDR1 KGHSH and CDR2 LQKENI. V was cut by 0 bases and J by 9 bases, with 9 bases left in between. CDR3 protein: CASSPPGFGQYF. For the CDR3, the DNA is TGTGCCAGCTCACCACCCGGGTTTGGGCAGTACTTC.

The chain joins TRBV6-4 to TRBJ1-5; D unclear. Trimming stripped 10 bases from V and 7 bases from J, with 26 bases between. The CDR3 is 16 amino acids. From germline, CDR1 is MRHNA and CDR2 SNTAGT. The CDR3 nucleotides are TGTGCCATCTTTGACCCCATGCGGGGTATAGGACAGCCCCAGCATTTT. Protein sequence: CAIFDPMRGIGQPQHF.